Listed below are T cell receptor beta chains from one sample, sequenced in a study of shared clonotypes between healthy human individuals. Libraries were prepared by immunoSEQ multiplex PCR; TCRdb keeps only in-frame clonotypes and omits some of them. The data show some 2 million clones, approximately 95% seen once. Sequences were obtained from naive CD4+ T cells sorted from blood. Receptor source: a man younger than 35 in good health. Each CDR3 is given with its conserved first and last residue. D genes are given only for firm matches.

- TRBJ2-7 TRBV28 CASTMSPTSYEQYF TGTGCCAGCACCATGAGTCCCACTTCCTACGAGCAGTACTTC
- TRBJ1-1 TRBV7-2 CASSLVGGSAEAFF TGTGCCAGCAGCTTAGTCGGGGGGAGTGCTGAAGCTTTCTTT
- TRBJ1-4 TRBV16 CASSQSGEKLFF TGTGCCAGCAGCCAATCTGGGGAAAAACTGTTTTTT
- TRBJ2-7 TRBV14 CASSQLPGASSYEQYF TGTGCCAGCAGCCAACTCCCGGGAGCGAGCTCCTACGAGCAGTACTTC
- TRBJ1-4 TRBV2 CASSEALPGEKLFF TGTGCCAGCAGTGAAGCGCTTCCCGGTGAAAAACTGTTTTTT
- TRBJ1-6 TRBV1 CTSSQWGLDHGNSPLHF TGCACCAGCAGCCAATGGGGCCTGGACCATGGTAATTCACCCCTCCACTTT
- TRBJ1-6 TRBV27 CASSFSQYGNNSPLHF TGTGCCAGCAGTTTCTCCCAGTACGGGAATAATTCACCCCTCCACTTT
TRBD1 TRBJ2-1 TRBV28 CASSWTGEYNEQFF TGTGCCAGCAGTTGGACAGGGGAGTACAATGAGCAGTTCTTC
TRBD1 TRBJ1-1 TRBV7-2 CASSPKTGMNTEAFF TGTGCCAGCAGCCCAAAGACAGGGATGAACACTGAAGCTTTCTTT
TRBD2 TRBJ2-1 TRBV6-6 CASRASGRASYNEQFF TGTGCCAGCAGGGCTAGCGGGAGGGCCTCCTACAATGAGCAGTTCTTC